This entry describes one T cell receptor beta chain. This record comes from a study of T cells in Graves' hyperthyroidism and ophthalmopathy. From RNA transcripts, TCR beta CDR3 regions were amplified. The HTBI primer set drove a first-round RT-PCR of the TCR CDR3. TCRdb itself ran the multiplex PCR reads through MiXCR, one entry per CDR3 protein. In the table there are 500,000 to 550,000 distinct CDR3 sequences, 20% to 25% of which are singletons. This clonotype originated in a young man with Graves' hyperthyroidism. The specimen sequenced was blood.

As DNA, the CDR3 is TGTGCCAGCAGTGTCAGGGGCGGGGGGACCCAGTACTTC. It encodes CASSVRGGGTQYF. The rearrangement uses TRBV2 and TRBJ2-5; D possibly corresponds to TRBD2 (7 bases). V lost 4 bases and J lost 7, with 13 bases in between. The CDR3 spans 13 residues. Germline V lookup: CDR1 SNHLY, CDR2 FYNNEI. The entire variable domain, with the rest obtained from reference TRBV2 and TRBJ2-5, is as follows: EPEVTQTPSHQVTQMGQEVILRCVPISNHLYFYWYRQILGQKVEFLVSFYNNEISEKSEIFDDQFSVERPDGSNFTLKIRSTKLEDSAMYFCASSVRGGGTQYFGPGTRLLVL.